This T cell receptor beta chain was sequenced during a study of CD8 T cells in ankylosing spondylitis. TCRdb re-called the 5' RACE reads through MiXCR, storing one row per CDR3 protein. Of approximately 250,000 distinct CDR3 sequences listed, roughly a third are singletons. The sample holds a few counts of this clonotype. Its cognate antigen is unknown. Points from the study as a whole: Both synovial fluid and blood in reactive arthritis had previously been reported to carry some motif variants. Disease-linked clones were reportedly significantly enriched in matched ankylosing spondylitis synovial fluid.

CDR3 size: 15 residues. J was trimmed by 5 bases and V by 6 bases; bases with no gene match: 6. The sample was blood, either unsorted or a sorted T cell fraction (not recorded which). This TCR came from a male donor with ankylosing spondylitis or in good health (not recorded which). V and J are TRBV12-3 or TRBV12-4 and TRBJ2-1; 11 bases are shared with TRBD2. The CDR3 sequence: CASRTLAGGNNEQFF. The CDR3 nucleotides read TGTGCCAGCAGGACCCTAGCGGGGGGAAACAATGAGCAGTTCTTC.